This TCR beta chain was sequenced in a study of blood T cell repertoires in COVID-19. Study at large: Specimens from acute and convalescent COVID-19 originated in the United States, Italy and Spain. Sample material is recorded as cDNA or gDNA derived from T cells, B-cell-depleted T cells, or PBMCs.

Study processing details: Reference gene primer amplification gave nucleated cell count estimates. Generated by immunoSEQ multiplex PCR, the TCRdb table keeps only in-frame clones and is missing some. The DNA gave D and trimming, while V, J and clone size come from that table. This sample has some 200,000 clones, with 84% found just once. This CDR3 is 20 amino acids long. Germline trimming cut 4 bases from V and 0 bases from J; bases unmatched to any gene: 7. Germline CDR1 is SGHTA and CDR2 is FQGTGA. This TCR was sampled from a woman aged 60-70 years who had recovered from COVID-19. Material for sequencing was peripheral blood. This chain links TRBV7-3 with TRBJ2-6; 15 bases align to TRBD2. The CDR3 here is CASSSDGTSGGFSGANVLTF. The CDR3 bases are TGTGCCAGCAGCTCCGATGGGACTAGCGGGGGGTTCTCTGGGGCCAACGTCCTGACTTTC.